The 15 T cell receptor beta chains presented below share a single source sample, sequenced in a study of ipilimumab plus nivolumab after autologous stem cell transplantation. Using immunoSEQ multiplex PCR, the repertoire was profiled, and TCRdb retains in-frame clones only, with some absent. The data contain 8,500 to 11,000 clones, approximately 81% of them singletons. The source was PBMCs, collected in a trial of ipilimumab plus nivolumab as post-transplant consolidation. The source of these receptors is a male donor with diffuse large B-cell lymphoma.

CDR3 DNA: TGTGCCAGCAGCTTGGGAGGGGGAGCTTTCTTT. Protein product: CASSLGGGAFF. The gene calls are TRBV13 and TRBJ1-1, with D perhaps TRBD1 (6 bases). CDR3 length equals 11 residues. Trimming removed 3 bases from V and 10 bases from J, with 9 bases in between. Germline CDR1 PRHDT, CDR2 FYEKMQ (reference sequence).

This chain joins TRBV5-5 and TRBJ1-3, with D tentatively TRBD1 (6 bases). Per germline, CDR1 SGHKS and CDR2 YYEKEE (reference sequence). This CDR3 is 16 amino acids long. V lost 1 base to trimming and J lost 0 bases, with 11 bases between them. CDR3 nucleotides: TGTGCCAGCAGCTTGACAACAGGGTTCTCTGGAAACACCATATATTTT. Translating it yields CASSLTTGFSGNTIYF.

The chain employs TRBV15 and TRBJ2-5, with 8 bases aligning to TRBD2. J was trimmed by 2 bases and V by 5 bases; bases with no gene match: 7. The CDR3 runs 15 residues. Germline V gene data show CDR1 as LNHNV and CDR2 as YYDKDF (reference sequence). DNA of the CDR3: TGTGCCACCAGCGGGCTAGCGGGCGCACAAGAGACCCAGTACTTC. It translates to CATSGLAGAQETQYF. Drawing the rest from reference TRBV15 and TRBJ2-5, the complete variable domain is DAMVIQNPRYQVTQFGKPVTLSCSQTLNHNVMYWYQQKSSQAPKLLFHYYDKDFNNEADTPDNFQSRRPNTSFCFLDIRSPGLGDTAMYLCATSGLAGAQETQYFGPGTRLLVL.

A single count supports this clone. The V call is TRBV19, the J call TRBJ2-6; D remains ambiguous. V was pared by 3 bases and J by 0 bases, with 9 bases between. The CDR3 has 16 amino acids. Looked up from germline, CDR1 is LNHDA and CDR2 is SQIVND (reference sequence). The CDR3 is CASSIILASGANVLTF. The CDR3 nucleotides are TGTGCCAGTAGTATCATTCTGGCCTCTGGGGCCAACGTCCTGACTTTC.

Only a few counts were recorded for this clone. This chain joins TRBV7-2 and TRBJ2-3; D might be TRBD2 (5 bases). Germline V lookup: CDR1 SGHTA, CDR2 FQGNSA. The CDR3 spans 15 residues. V lost 4 bases, J lost 6 bases, and 17 bases lay in between. This chain's CDR3 is CASSSFGWASDTQYF. The CDR3, as DNA: TGTGCCAGCAGCTCCTTTGGGTGGGCTAGCGATACGCAGTATTTT.

The genes are TRBV5-6 and TRBJ2-7; D unresolved. Germline CDR1 SGHDT, CDR2 YYEEEE. The CDR3 totals 13 residues. The V and J ends lost 2 bases and 2 bases respectively, with 8 bases between them. This chain's CDR3 is CASSLEETYEQYF. CDR3 sequence (DNA): TGTGCCAGCAGCTTAGAGGAGACCTACGAGCAGTACTTC.

The V and J genes are TRBV28 and TRBJ1-5; the match to TRBD1 covers 11 bases. The CDR3 length is 15 residues. The germline gives CDR1 MDHEN, CDR2 SYDVKM. V was clipped by 5 bases and J by 6 bases; unmatched bases: 6. The CDR3 loop reads CASSTGQGAVQPQHF. The CDR3 coding sequence is TGTGCCAGCAGTACTGGACAGGGGGCTGTTCAGCCCCAGCATTTT.

This chain links TRBV7-2 with TRBJ2-3; a possible D gene is TRBD2 (6 bases). The CDR3 covers 14 residues. The germline V and J ends were trimmed by 0 bases and 5 bases, with 9 bases remaining between them. Germline lookup yields CDR1 SGHTA and CDR2 FQGNSA. The CDR3: CASSLAWGEDTQYF. The CDR3 nucleotides are TGTGCCAGCAGCTTAGCCTGGGGGGAAGATACGCAGTATTTT.

This clone has only one observation. The V and J genes are TRBV6-4 and TRBJ2-1, with D perhaps matching TRBD1 (5 bases). CDR1 is MRHNA and CDR2 is SNTAGT in the germline V gene. The CDR3 extends over 13 amino acids. The V and J ends lost 5 bases and 9 bases respectively, with 14 bases between them. The CDR3 bases are TGTGCCAGCAGTTCCCAGGGTTTGGGTGAGCAGTTCTTC. It translates to CASSSQGLGEQFF.

J is TRBJ1-3 and V is TRBV19, with D uncertain. This CDR3 has 13 residues. CDR1 and CDR2 from the germline V gene are LNHDA and SQIVND (reference sequence). The V end lost 10 bases, the J end lost 0 bases, and 10 bases lay between the germline ends. The chain's CDR3 is CATRQSSGNTIYF. CDR3 sequence (DNA): TGTGCCACCCGACAATCCTCTGGAAACACCATATATTTT.

V gene TRBV6-6 combines with J gene TRBJ2-7; D is perhaps TRBD1 (5 bases). Trimming removed 2 bases at V and 4 bases at J, with 9 bases between. The length of the CDR3 is 13 residues. The germline V gene has CDR1 MNHNY and CDR2 SVGAGI (reference sequence). CDR3 sequence reads: CASSYSQGYEQYF. The CDR3 coding sequence is TGTGCCAGCAGTTACAGTCAGGGTTACGAGCAGTACTTC.

The rearrangement links TRBV5-1 to TRBJ1-4; possible D gene TRBD1, 6 bases. There are 15 residues in the CDR3. Per the germline V gene, CDR1 is SGHRS and CDR2 is YFSETQ. V gave up 1 base and J gave up 5 bases, with 12 bases separating them. The CDR3 reads CASSLLGGWNEKLFF. The CDR3 DNA sequence: TGCGCCAGCAGCTTGTTGGGGGGCTGGAATGAAAAACTGTTTTTT.

This chain uses TRBV30 with TRBJ1-4; maybe TRBD1 (6 bases). The germline V gene has CDR1 GTSNPN and CDR2 SVGIG (reference sequence). The CDR3 is 14 residues long. V dropped 2 bases and J dropped 8 bases, with 15 bases sitting between them. The CDR3 here is CAWSRSGVGEKLFF. As DNA, the CDR3 is TGTGCCTGGAGTCGCTCAGGGGTCGGGGAAAAACTGTTTTTT.

The CDR3 is CASSLGQTTFYEQYF. The CDR3 region has the DNA TGTGCCAGCAGCTTAGGACAGACGACCTTTTACGAGCAGTACTTC. The genes are TRBV5-6 and TRBJ2-7; TRBD1 might be the D (6 bases). Trimming stripped 2 bases from V and 4 bases from J, with 16 bases between. The CDR3 spans 15 residues. CDR1 is SGHDT, CDR2 YYEEEE, per germline.

This clone appeared a few times. The V and J genes are TRBV5-4 and TRBJ2-2; 12 bases are shared with TRBD2. Germline V gene sequence: CDR1 SGHNT, CDR2 YYREEE (reference sequence). The V gene end was trimmed by 3 bases and the J gene end by 3 bases; junction bases not matched to a gene: 3. The CDR3 contains 16 residues. The CDR3, as DNA: TGTGCCAGCAGCTCACTAGCGGGGGGATACACCGGGGAGCTGTTTTTT. It codes for CASSSLAGGYTGELFF.